This T cell receptor beta chain originates from a study of CD8 T cells in Susac syndrome. Random-hexamer reverse transcription was applied to roughly 0.45 to 1 ug RNA. Each CDR3 protein is one row after TCRdb ran MiXCR on the immunoSEQ multiplex PCR reads. The sample lists roughly 140,000 distinct CDR3 sequences; nearly 97% were seen once. Germline CDR1 reads LGHDT; CDR2 reads YNNKEL (reference sequence). The CDR3 runs 13 residues. V gave up 3 bases and J gave up 3 bases, with 8 bases separating them. The chain joins TRBV3-1 to TRBJ1-1, with D perhaps matching TRBD1 (5 bases). The material sequenced was CD8+ T cells from PBMCs. This clonotype originated in a human donor with multiple sclerosis. The DNA of the CDR3 is TGTGCCAGCAGCCAGGGGCTGTACACTGAAGCTTTCTTT. It yields the protein CASSQGLYTEAFF.